Below are 20 T cell receptor beta chains sequenced from a single sample in a study of regulatory T cells in long-lasting Graves disease. For TCR beta, libraries came from iRepertoire HTBI primers and Arm-PCR of CDR3 regions. TCRdb passed the multiplex PCR reads through MiXCR, listing each CDR3 protein once. This sample has almost 450,000 distinct CDR3 sequences, with 16% found just once. Time point: newly diagnosed GD, antithyroid drugs for less than 3 months. The TCR library was made from RNA that had been extracted from PBMCs in TRIzol. This same sample was also part of a study on T cells in Graves' hyperthyroidism and ophthalmopathy.

Sequencing was performed on peripheral blood mononuclear cells (PBMCs), taken at new diagnosis, from a patient treated with antithyroid drugs. These receptors originate from a woman in her 30s with Graves disease.

This clonotype was recorded a few times. V gene TRBV18 combines with J gene TRBJ1-2; TRBD1 aligns across 8 bases. The germline V gene encodes CDR1 KGHSH and CDR2 LQKENI. The junction had 18 bases not matched to a gene; V was cut back by 3 bases and J by 9 bases. The CDR3 spans 17 residues. The CDR3 protein is CASSPGQGTAGGMRYTF. CDR3 DNA: TGTGCCAGCTCACCTGGACAGGGCACCGCCGGGGGTATGCGCTACACCTTC.

This clonotype was picked up a small number of times. The V and J genes are TRBV28 and TRBJ2-1; TRBD2 agrees at 12 bases. The CDR3 covers 16 residues. J lost 7 bases, V lost 10 bases, and 14 bases had no gene match. The germline V gene encodes CDR1 MDHEN and CDR2 SYDVKM. CDR3 sequence: CAIEGGPSGRGNEQFF. CDR3 DNA sequence: TGTGCCATCGAGGGGGGGCCTAGCGGGAGGGGGAATGAGCAGTTCTTC.

This clonotype was counted once. A much larger clone is a single base away; this may be a read error. This chain connects TRBV7-8 to TRBJ2-1, with D maybe TRBD1 (6 bases). This CDR3 is built from 13 residues. The germline V gene has CDR1 SGHVS and CDR2 FQNEAQ. The CDR3 loop is CASSSGQYNEQSF. The CDR3 DNA is TGTGCCAGCAGCTCCGGACAGTACAATGAGCAGTCCTTC.

This chain uses TRBV12-3 or TRBV12-4 with TRBJ2-2, with a weak D call TRBD2 (5 bases). The CDR3 length is 13 residues. Deletions cut 7 bases from V and 5 bases from J, with 11 bases between. Here the CDR3 DNA reads TGTGCCAGCAAATATCGGAGGACCGGGGAGCTGTTTTTT. The encoded protein is CASKYRRTGELFF.

The J gene is TRBJ1-1, the V gene TRBV6-1; a possible D gene is TRBD1 (6 bases). Germline V gives CDR1 MNHNS, CDR2 SASEGT. V lost 5 bases and J lost 0, with 13 bases in between. The CDR3 totals 15 residues. CDR3 sequence reads: CASSIGQTLNTEAFF. The CDR3 DNA reads TGTGCCAGCAGTATCGGACAGACTTTGAACACTGAAGCTTTCTTT.

The V gene is TRBV5-1, the J gene TRBJ2-1; 8 bases agree with TRBD2. Germline trimming cut 4 bases from V and 0 bases from J; bases unmatched to any gene: 21. The germline CDR1 and CDR2 sequences are SGHRS and YFSETQ. The CDR3 loop spans 21 amino acids. The CDR3 loop reads CASSTPSGTSYPSSSYNEQFF. The CDR3 DNA reads as TGCGCCAGCAGCACACCCTCCGGGACTAGTTACCCTTCCAGCTCCTACAATGAGCAGTTCTTC.

The table lists this clonotype with many counts. This rearrangement joins TRBV29-1 to TRBJ2-3; possibly TRBD2 for D (5 bases). V was shortened by 3 bases and J by 0 bases, with 10 bases between the two germline ends. The CDR3 covers 14 residues. Germline V gene lookup returns CDR1 SQVTM and CDR2 ANQGSEA. The CDR3 DNA is TGCAGCGTTGATGCGCGGACTAGCACAGATACGCAGTATTTT. This codes for CSVDARTSTDTQYF.

In this sample, this clonotype turned up a few times. Since a much larger clone is just one base distant, this may be a read error. The V and J genes are TRBV11-2 and TRBJ2-1, with D perhaps assigned TRBD1 or TRBD2 (5 bases each). CDR3 size: 14 residues. Trimming cost V 4 bases and J 7 bases, with 14 bases left between them. The germline V gene encodes CDR1 SGHAT and CDR2 FQNNGV. CDR3 amino acids: CASSSVRGGNEQFF. CDR3 bases: TGTGCCAGCAGCTCAGTCCGGGGCGGGAATGAGCAGTTCTTC.

This clonotype was counted many times. This sequence joins TRBV28 and TRBJ2-3; D not resolved. CDR3 length: 14 residues. Germline V CDR1 and CDR2: MDHEN, SYDVKM. Trimming took off 4 bases at V and 2 bases at J, with 10 bases between the two ends. In DNA form, the CDR3 reads TGTGCCAGCAGTTCGGACCGGATCACAGATACGCAGTATTTT. Its protein product is CASSSDRITDTQYF.

At least ten counts were recorded for this clonotype. The chain employs TRBV2 and TRBJ2-1; 7 nucleotides align to TRBD2. The CDR3 spans 14 residues. The ends lost 9 bases at V and 6 bases at J; junction bases unmatched: 11. Germline values: CDR1 SNHLY, CDR2 FYNNEI. CDR3 bases: TGTGCCAGGCAAGGCGGGAGAAGCTTCAATGAGCAGTTCTTC. Its protein product is CARQGGRSFNEQFF.

This clonotype has at least ten counts. This rearrangement joins TRBV29-1 to TRBJ1-6; perhaps TRBD1 as D (5 bases). The CDR3 runs to 13 residues. Trimming stripped 6 bases from V and 13 bases from J, with 19 bases between. Germline assignment: CDR1 SQVTM and CDR2 ANQGSEA. The CDR3, as DNA: TGCAGCGTCAGACATGGAATTGGGGGGCCCCTCCACTTT. It translates to CSVRHGIGGPLHF.

This clonotype has at least ten counts. The V and J genes are TRBV24-1 and TRBJ1-4, with unresolved D. Germline loops: CDR1 KGHDR, CDR2 SFDVKD. V lost 4 bases to trimming and J lost 8 bases, with 16 bases between them. The CDR3 contains 15 residues. The CDR3 sequence: CATSDPRQSGEKLFF. In DNA, the CDR3 is TGTGCCACCAGTGACCCCAGGCAGTCAGGAGAAAAACTGTTTTTT.

This clonotype has at least ten counts. The chain joins TRBV29-1 to TRBJ2-7, with D unresolved. The CDR3 consists of 14 residues. Germline V lookup: CDR1 SQVTM, CDR2 ANQGSEA. V gave up 2 bases and J gave up 0 bases, with 11 bases separating them. CDR3 nucleotide sequence: TGCAGCGTTGAATCGGGCGCCAACTCCTACGAGCAGTACTTC. Amino acids: CSVESGANSYEQYF.

As regards this clonotype: This is likely an artifact of a read error, given a far larger clone one base away. The V gene is TRBV3-1, the J gene TRBJ2-5; the D is unclear. The V end lost 4 bases, the J end lost 10 bases, and 22 bases lay between the germline ends. Germline CDR1 LGHDT, CDR2 YNNKEL (reference sequence). The CDR3 covers 15 residues. CDR3 sequence (DNA): TGTGCCAGCAGCCCGATGGACCGTCCGCCCCGCGACCAGTACTTC. The encoded protein is CASSPMDRPPRDQYF.

This clonotype was found many times. CDR3 in DNA: TGTGCCAGCAGTGAAGATCAGTCAGGTTCCCGCGGGCCAGATACGCAGTATTTT. Translation: CASSEDQSGSRGPDTQYF. The chain is built from TRBV2 and TRBJ2-3; D is possibly TRBD2 (5 bases). The CDR3 has 18 residues. V lost 1 base and J 4 bases, leaving 21 bases between the germline ends. In germline, CDR1 is SNHLY, CDR2 FYNNEI.

This rearrangement joins TRBV11-3 to TRBJ2-7, with TRBD1 as a possible D gene (7 bases). Trimming removed 6 bases from V and 4 bases from J, with 13 bases in between. CDR1 and CDR2 from the germline V gene are SGHNT and YENEEA. The CDR3 contains 13 residues. In DNA form, the CDR3 reads TGTGCCAGCAGTTCAGGGGGGTGGTACGAGCAGTACTTC. It translates to CASSSGGWYEQYF.

This clonotype was seen repeatedly, ten times or more. The J gene is TRBJ2-7, the V gene TRBV18, with D perhaps TRBD1 (5 bases). The CDR3 runs to 12 residues. V was shortened by 6 bases and J by 6 bases, with 12 bases between the two germline ends. CDR1 and CDR2 (germline): KGHSH, LQKENI. The CDR3, as DNA: TGTGCCAGCTCCCAGGGCCCCCTCGAGCAGTACTTC. Translating it yields CASSQGPLEQYF.

This clonotype was observed at least ten times. The rearrangement links TRBV2 to TRBJ2-5, with TRBD1 matching over 10 bases. With 6 bases clipped from V and 1 base from J, the junction kept 5 bases outside the gene matches. The CDR3 loop spans 15 amino acids. CDR1 is SNHLY, CDR2 FYNNEI, per germline. Here the CDR3 DNA reads TGTGCCAGCAGAGCGGGACAGGGGCCCCAAGAGACCCAGTACTTC. The encoded protein is CASRAGQGPQETQYF. Full variable domain (missing parts from reference TRBV2 and TRBJ2-5): EPEVTQTPSHQVTQMGQEVILRCVPISNHLYFYWYRQILGQKVEFLVSFYNNEISEKSEIFDDQFSVERPDGSNFTLKIRSTKLEDSAMYFCASRAGQGPQETQYFGPGTRLLVL.

The genes are TRBV7-3 and TRBJ1-1; perhaps TRBD1 as D (5 bases). The CDR3 extends over 15 amino acids. Trimming cost V 0 bases and J 5 bases, with 13 bases left between them. Germline lookup yields CDR1 SGHTA and CDR2 FQGTGA. The CDR3 DNA follows: TGTGCCAGCAGCTTAACGGGCGGGGGAGGGACTGAAGCTTTCTTT. It is translated as CASSLTGGGGTEAFF.

This chain joins TRBV28 and TRBJ1-5; D is ambiguous. Germline V gene lookup returns CDR1 MDHEN and CDR2 SYDVKM. This CDR3 spans 12 amino acids. V was clipped by 3 bases and J by 7 bases, with 7 bases between them. CDR3 sequence: CASSFLIQPQHF. As DNA, the CDR3 is TGTGCCAGCAGTTTCCTTATCCAGCCCCAGCATTTT.